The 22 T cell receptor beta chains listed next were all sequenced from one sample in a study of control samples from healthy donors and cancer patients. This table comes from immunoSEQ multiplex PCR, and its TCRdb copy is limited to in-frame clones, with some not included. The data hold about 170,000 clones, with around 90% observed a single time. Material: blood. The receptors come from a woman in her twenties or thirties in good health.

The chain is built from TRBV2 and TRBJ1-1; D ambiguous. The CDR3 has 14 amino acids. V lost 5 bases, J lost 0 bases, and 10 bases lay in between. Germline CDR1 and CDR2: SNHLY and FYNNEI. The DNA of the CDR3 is TGTGCCAGCAGTATGCGGCTGATGAACACTGAAGCTTTCTTT. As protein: CASSMRLMNTEAFF.

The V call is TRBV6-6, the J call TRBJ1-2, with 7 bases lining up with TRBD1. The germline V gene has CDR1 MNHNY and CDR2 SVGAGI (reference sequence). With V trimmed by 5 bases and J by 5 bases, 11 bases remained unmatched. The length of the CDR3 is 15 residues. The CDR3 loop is CASSHNLRGEYGYTF. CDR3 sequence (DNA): TGTGCCAGCAGTCACAATCTCAGGGGGGAATATGGCTACACCTTC.

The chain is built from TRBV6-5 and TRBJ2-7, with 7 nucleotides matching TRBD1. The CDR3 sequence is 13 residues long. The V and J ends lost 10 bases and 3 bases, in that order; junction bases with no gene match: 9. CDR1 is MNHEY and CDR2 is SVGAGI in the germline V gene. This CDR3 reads CAISTGLFYEQYF. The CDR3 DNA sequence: TGTGCCATTTCGACAGGGCTCTTCTACGAGCAGTACTTC.

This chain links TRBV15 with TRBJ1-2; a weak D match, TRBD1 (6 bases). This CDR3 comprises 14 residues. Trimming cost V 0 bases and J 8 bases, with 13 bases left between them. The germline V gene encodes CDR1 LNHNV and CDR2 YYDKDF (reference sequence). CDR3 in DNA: TGTGCCACCAGCAGAGATCTGGGGGGCGACGGCTACACCTTC. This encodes CATSRDLGGDGYTF.

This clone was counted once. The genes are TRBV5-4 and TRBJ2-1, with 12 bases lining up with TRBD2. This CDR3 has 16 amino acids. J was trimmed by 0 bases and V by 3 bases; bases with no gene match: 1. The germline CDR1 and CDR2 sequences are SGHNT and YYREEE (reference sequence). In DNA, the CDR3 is TGTGCCAGCAGCTCGACTAGCGGGAGCTCCTACAATGAGCAGTTCTTC. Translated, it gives CASSSTSGSSYNEQFF. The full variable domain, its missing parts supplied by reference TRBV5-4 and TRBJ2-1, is ETGVTQSPTHLIKTRGQQVTLRCSSQSGHNTVSWYQQALGQGPQFIFQYYREEENGRGNFPPRFSGLQFPNYSSELNVNALELDDSALYLCASSSTSGSSYNEQFFGPGTRLTVL.

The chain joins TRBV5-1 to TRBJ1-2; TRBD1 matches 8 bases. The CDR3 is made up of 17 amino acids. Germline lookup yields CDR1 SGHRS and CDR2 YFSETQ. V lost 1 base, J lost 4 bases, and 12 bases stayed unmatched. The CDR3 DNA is TGCGCCAGCAGCTTGTTCCAGGGGGCCTCTACCCCCTATGGCTACACCTTC. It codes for CASSLFQGASTPYGYTF.

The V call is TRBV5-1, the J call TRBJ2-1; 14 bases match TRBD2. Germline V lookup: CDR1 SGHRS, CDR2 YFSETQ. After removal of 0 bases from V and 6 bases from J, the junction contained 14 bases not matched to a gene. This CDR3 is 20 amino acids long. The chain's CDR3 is CASSLEGTSGRGGKVNEQFF. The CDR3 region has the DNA TGCGCCAGCAGCTTGGAAGGGACTAGCGGGAGAGGGGGAAAAGTCAATGAGCAGTTCTTC. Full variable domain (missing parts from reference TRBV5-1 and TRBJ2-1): KAGVTQTPRYLIKTRGQQVTLSCSPISGHRSVSWYQQTPGQGLQFLFEYFSETQRNKGNFPGRFSGRQFSNSRSEMNVSTLELGDSALYLCASSLEGTSGRGGKVNEQFFGPGTRLTVL.

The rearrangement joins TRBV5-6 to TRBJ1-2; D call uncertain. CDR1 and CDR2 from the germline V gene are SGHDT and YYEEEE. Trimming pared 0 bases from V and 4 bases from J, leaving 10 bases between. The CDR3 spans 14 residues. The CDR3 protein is CASSLDRQRYGYTF. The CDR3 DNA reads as TGTGCCAGCAGCTTGGACCGGCAGCGCTATGGCTACACCTTC.

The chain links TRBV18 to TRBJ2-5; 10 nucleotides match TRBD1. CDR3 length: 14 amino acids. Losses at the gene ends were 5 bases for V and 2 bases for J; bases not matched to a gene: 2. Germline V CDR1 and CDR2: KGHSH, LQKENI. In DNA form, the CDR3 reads TGTGCCAGCTCATCGGGACAGGGGCAAGAGACCCAGTACTTC. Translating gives CASSSGQGQETQYF.

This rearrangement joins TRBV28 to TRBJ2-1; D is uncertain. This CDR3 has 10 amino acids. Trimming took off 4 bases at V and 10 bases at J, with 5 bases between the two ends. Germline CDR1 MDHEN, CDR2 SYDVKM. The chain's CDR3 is CASSYREQFF. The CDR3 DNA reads TGTGCCAGCAGTTACAGAGAGCAGTTCTTC.

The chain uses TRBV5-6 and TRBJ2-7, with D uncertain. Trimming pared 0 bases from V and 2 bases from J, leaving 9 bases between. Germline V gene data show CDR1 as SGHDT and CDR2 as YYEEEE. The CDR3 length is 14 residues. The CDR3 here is CASSLVQLTYEQYF. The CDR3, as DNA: TGTGCCAGCAGCTTGGTTCAGCTGACCTACGAGCAGTACTTC.

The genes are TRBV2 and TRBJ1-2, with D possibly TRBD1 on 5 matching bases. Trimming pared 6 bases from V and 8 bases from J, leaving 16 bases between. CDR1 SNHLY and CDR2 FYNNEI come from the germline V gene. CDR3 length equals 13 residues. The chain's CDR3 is CASSEGPRGGYTF. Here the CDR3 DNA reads TGTGCCAGCAGCGAGGGACCGCGAGGAGGCTACACCTTC.

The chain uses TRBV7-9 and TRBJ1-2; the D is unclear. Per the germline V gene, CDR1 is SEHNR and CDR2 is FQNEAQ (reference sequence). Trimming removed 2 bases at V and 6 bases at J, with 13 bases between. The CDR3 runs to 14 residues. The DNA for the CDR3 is TGTGCCAGCAGCTTAAAAAACGGATACAATGGCTACACCTTC. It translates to CASSLKNGYNGYTF.

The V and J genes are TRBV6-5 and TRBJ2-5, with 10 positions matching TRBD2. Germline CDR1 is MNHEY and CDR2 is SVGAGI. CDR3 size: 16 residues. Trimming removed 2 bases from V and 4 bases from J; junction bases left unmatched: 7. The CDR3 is CASSYGERGGRETQYF. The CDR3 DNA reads TGTGCCAGCAGTTACGGCGAGCGGGGGGGTAGAGAGACCCAGTACTTC.

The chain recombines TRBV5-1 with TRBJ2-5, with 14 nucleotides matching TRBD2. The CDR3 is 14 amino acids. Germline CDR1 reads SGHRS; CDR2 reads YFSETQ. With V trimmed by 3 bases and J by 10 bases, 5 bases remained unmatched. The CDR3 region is CASSSGLAGVHQYF. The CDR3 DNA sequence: TGCGCCAGCAGCTCGGGACTAGCGGGAGTTCACCAGTACTTC.

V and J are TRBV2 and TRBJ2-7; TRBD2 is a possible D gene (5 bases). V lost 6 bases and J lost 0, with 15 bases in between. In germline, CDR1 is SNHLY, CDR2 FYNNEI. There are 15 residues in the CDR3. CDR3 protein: CASRAGESPSYEQYV. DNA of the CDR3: TGTGCCAGCAGAGCCGGGGAATCACCCTCCTACGAGCAGTACGTC.

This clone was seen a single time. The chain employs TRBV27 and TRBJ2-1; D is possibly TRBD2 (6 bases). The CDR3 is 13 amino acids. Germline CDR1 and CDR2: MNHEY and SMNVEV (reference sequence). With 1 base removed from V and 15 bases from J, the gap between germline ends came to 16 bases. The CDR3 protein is CASSLYYGGLGFF. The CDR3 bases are TGTGCCAGCAGTTTATATTATGGGGGGTTGGGGTTCTTC.

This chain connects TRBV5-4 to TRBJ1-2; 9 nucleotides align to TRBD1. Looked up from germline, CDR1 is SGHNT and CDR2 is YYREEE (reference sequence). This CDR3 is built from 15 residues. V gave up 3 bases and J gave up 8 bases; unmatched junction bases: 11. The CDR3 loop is CASSSPQQGAEGYTF. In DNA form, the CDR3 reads TGTGCCAGCAGCTCACCACAACAGGGGGCGGAAGGCTACACCTTC. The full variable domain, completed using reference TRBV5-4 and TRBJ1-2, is ETGVTQSPTHLIKTRGQQVTLRCSSQSGHNTVSWYQQALGQGPQFIFQYYREEENGRGNFPPRFSGLQFPNYSSELNVNALELDDSALYLCASSSPQQGAEGYTFGSGTRLTVV.

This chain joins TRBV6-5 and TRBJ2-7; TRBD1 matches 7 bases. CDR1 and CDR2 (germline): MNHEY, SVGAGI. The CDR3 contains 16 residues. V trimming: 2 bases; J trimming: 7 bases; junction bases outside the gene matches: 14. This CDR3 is CASSYPGTDRAHEQYV. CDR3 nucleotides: TGTGCCAGCAGTTACCCGGGCACTGACAGGGCTCATGAGCAGTACGTC.

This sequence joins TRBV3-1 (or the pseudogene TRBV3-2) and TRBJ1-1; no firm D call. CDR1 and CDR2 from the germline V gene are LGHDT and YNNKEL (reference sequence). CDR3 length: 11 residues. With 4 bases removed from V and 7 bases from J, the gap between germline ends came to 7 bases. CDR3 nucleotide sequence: TGTGCCAGCAGCCCACCATGTGAAGCTTTCTTT. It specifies CASSPPCEAFF.

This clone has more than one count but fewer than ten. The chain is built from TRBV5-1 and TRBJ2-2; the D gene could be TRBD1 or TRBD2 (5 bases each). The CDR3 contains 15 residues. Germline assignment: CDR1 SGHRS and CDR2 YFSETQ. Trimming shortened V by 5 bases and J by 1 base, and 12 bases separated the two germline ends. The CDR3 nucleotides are TGCGCCAGCAGAGAGGGGCAGGGGAACACCGGGGAGCTGTTTTTT. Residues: CASREGQGNTGELFF.

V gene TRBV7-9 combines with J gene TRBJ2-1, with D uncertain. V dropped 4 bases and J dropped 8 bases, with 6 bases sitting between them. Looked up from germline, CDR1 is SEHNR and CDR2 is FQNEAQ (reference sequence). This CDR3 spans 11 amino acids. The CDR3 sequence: CASSSEDEQFF. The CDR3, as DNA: TGTGCCAGCAGCTCAGAAGATGAGCAGTTCTTC. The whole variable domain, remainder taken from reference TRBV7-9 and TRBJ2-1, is DTGVSQNPRHKITKRGQNVTFRCDPISEHNRLYWYRQTLGQGPEFLTYFQNEAQLEKSRLLSDRFSAERPKGSFSTLEIQRTEQGDSAMYLCASSSEDEQFFGPGTRLTVL.